The 27 T cell receptor beta chains given below trace back to one sample, sequenced in a study of cytomegalovirus exposure and HLA in healthy donors. The study ran its PCR with 60 Vbeta and 13 Jbeta primers. Method: immunoSEQ multiplex PCR; TCRdb's copy keeps in-frame clones and lacks some. Among fewer than 200,000 clones, about three quarters were seen once, and the ten largest hold around 0.71%. Sequenced sample: PBMCs. The receptors were sampled from a female donor in good health and CMV-seronegative.

This sequence joins TRBV10-3 and TRBJ1-1; D unresolved. CDR3 size: 14 residues. Germline V lookup: CDR1 ENHRY, CDR2 SYGVKD. V shed 6 bases and J shed 1 base, with 12 bases lying between them. The CDR3 here is CAISPTERNTEAFF. As DNA, the CDR3 is TGTGCCATCAGCCCTACCGAGAGGAACACTGAAGCTTTCTTT.

This sequence joins TRBV15 and TRBJ2-1; 7 bases are a match to TRBD1. This CDR3 has 13 residues. The J segment lost 13 bases and the V segment lost 0 bases, leaving 6 bases of the junction unmatched. Germline V gives CDR1 LNHNV, CDR2 YYDKDF (reference sequence). CDR3 nucleotide sequence: TGTGCCACCAGCAGAGACTCGGACAGGCATCAGTTCTTC. This encodes CATSRDSDRHQFF.

The rearrangement links TRBV4-2 to TRBJ1-4; 8 positions match TRBD1. CDR1 LGHNA and CDR2 YNFKEQ come from the germline V gene. The CDR3 covers 14 residues. V dropped 2 bases and J dropped 8; count of bases not matched to a gene: 4. CDR3 protein: CASSQNHRGEKLFF. The CDR3 DNA reads as TGTGCCAGCAGCCAAAACCACAGGGGGGAAAAACTGTTTTTT.

J is TRBJ2-3 and V is TRBV19, with D possibly matching TRBD2 (6 bases). Germline loops: CDR1 LNHDA, CDR2 SQIVND (reference sequence). Between the trimmed V and J ends, which lost 1 base and 8 bases, there was a span of 13 bases. The CDR3 has 14 amino acids. The CDR3 region is CASSIGGGGVTQYF. The CDR3 nucleotides are TGTGCCAGTAGTATAGGGGGCGGCGGGGTTACGCAGTATTTT.

The chain joins TRBV6-1 to TRBJ2-7, with D perhaps TRBD2 (5 bases). In germline, CDR1 is MNHNS, CDR2 SASEGT. V was clipped by 1 base and J by 2 bases, with 9 bases between them. This CDR3 comprises 14 residues. CDR3: CASSEGSGPYEQYF. The DNA for the CDR3 is TGTGCCAGCAGTGAAGGAAGCGGTCCCTACGAGCAGTACTTC.

The chain recombines TRBV30 with TRBJ1-4; 10 bases line up with TRBD1. Germline V gene data show CDR1 as GTSNPN and CDR2 as SVGIG (reference sequence). V trimming: 7 bases; J trimming: 5 bases; junction bases outside the gene matches: 4. CDR3 size: 13 residues. The CDR3 sequence is CASGQGMNEKLFF. CDR3 sequence (DNA): TGTGCCTCGGGACAGGGGATGAATGAAAAACTGTTTTTT. Looking up the rest from reference TRBV30 and TRBJ1-4 gives the full variable domain: SQTIHQWPATLVQPVGSPLSLECTVEGTSNPNLYWYRQAAGRGLQLLFYSVGIGQISSEVPQNLSASRPQDRQFILSSKKLLLSDSGFYLCASGQGMNEKLFFGSGTQLSVL.

The V call is TRBV9, the J call TRBJ1-2; D gene unclear. The CDR3 is 14 residues long. Trimming removed 4 bases at V and 13 bases at J, with 23 bases between. CDR1 and CDR2 (germline): SGDLS, YYNGEE. CDR3 sequence: CASSPLVAARSGTF. In DNA, the CDR3 is TGTGCCAGCAGCCCCCTCGTTGCGGCCCGTTCCGGCACCTTC.

As for this clone: A junction end diverges from the germline sequence, so it may reflect a read error. The CDR3 loop reads CASSTYGPGESNF. For the CDR3, the DNA is TGTGCCAGCAGCACTTACGGTCCAGGGGAGTCAAACTTC. V gene TRBV7-2 combines with J gene TRBJ2-7, with a tentative D call TRBD1 (6 bases). The germline gives CDR1 SGHTA, CDR2 FQGNSA. The CDR3 totals 13 residues.

This chain uses TRBV7-2 with TRBJ2-1; 9 bases map to TRBD2. The V and J ends lost 3 bases and 6 bases, in that order; junction bases with no gene match: 9. This CDR3 is 16 amino acids long. Germline V gene data show CDR1 as SGHTA and CDR2 as FQGNSA. The CDR3 region is CASSFLSLRGGNEQFF. The CDR3 nucleotides read TGTGCCAGCAGCTTCCTAAGTTTGCGGGGGGGCAATGAGCAGTTCTTC.

The chain is built from TRBV2 and TRBJ2-7; unclear D gene. CDR1 is SNHLY and CDR2 is FYNNEI in the germline V gene. The CDR3 runs to 12 residues. V lost 7 bases and J 0 bases, leaving 7 bases between the germline ends. The CDR3 DNA sequence: TGTGCCAGCACCTACCTCTCCTACGAGCAGTACTTC. Amino acids: CASTYLSYEQYF.

The V call is TRBV6-1, the J call TRBJ1-1, with D uncertain. V lost 2 bases to trimming and J lost 6 bases, with 13 bases between them. CDR1 and CDR2 (germline): MNHNS, SASEGT. The CDR3 loop spans 14 amino acids. The CDR3 is CASSESPGWAEAFF. In DNA, the CDR3 is TGTGCCAGCAGTGAAAGCCCGGGTTGGGCTGAAGCTTTCTTT.

This chain links TRBV6-5 with TRBJ1-2, with 8 bases identical to TRBD1. The CDR3 consists of 14 residues. Germline lookup yields CDR1 MNHEY and CDR2 SVGAGI. J was trimmed by 6 bases and V by 2 bases; bases with no gene match: 5. This CDR3 reads CASSYLAGGNGYTF. In nucleotides, the CDR3 is TGTGCCAGCAGTTACCTTGCAGGGGGCAATGGCTACACCTTC.

J is TRBJ1-3 and V is TRBV30; TRBD1 agrees at 7 bases. This CDR3 has 13 amino acids. Germline lookup yields CDR1 GTSNPN and CDR2 SVGIG (reference sequence). Unmatched junction bases numbered 0, after V lost 2 bases and J lost 2 bases. The CDR3 protein is CAWSTGAGNTIYF. The CDR3 nucleotides read TGTGCCTGGAGTACAGGGGCTGGAAACACCATATATTTT.

V is TRBV27 and J is TRBJ1-1; the D gene is possibly TRBD1 (5 bases). V dropped 3 bases and J dropped 5 bases, with 19 bases sitting between them. Germline V gives CDR1 MNHEY, CDR2 SMNVEV (reference sequence). The CDR3 consists of 16 residues. CDR3 coding DNA: TGTGCCAGCAGTTTCCAAGCTCGGGCTGGGGGGACTGAAGCTTTCTTT. Translating gives CASSFQARAGGTEAFF.

This chain links TRBV14 with TRBJ2-7; 8 bases map to TRBD2. The CDR3 is 19 residues long. CDR1 is SGHDN, CDR2 FVKESK, per germline. V lost 1 base to trimming and J lost 2 bases; unmatched junction nucleotides: 16. The CDR3 region has the DNA TGTGCCAGCAGCCAAGTACCTAGCGGGTCAGTCGGTCTCGCCTACGAGCAGTACTTC. This gives the protein CASSQVPSGSVGLAYEQYF.

The chain employs TRBV7-8 and TRBJ2-7; TRBD2 is a possible D gene (5 bases). The V gene's germline CDR1 is SGHVS and CDR2 FQNEAQ. The CDR3 covers 15 residues. With 2 bases removed from V and 1 base from J, the gap between germline ends came to 12 bases. CDR3 nucleotides: TGTGCCAGCAGCTTAACTGCGGGCAGATCCTACGAGCAGTACTTC. Amino acids: CASSLTAGRSYEQYF.

This rearrangement joins TRBV11-1 to TRBJ1-2; 7 bases map to TRBD1. Germline CDR1 SGHAT, CDR2 FQDESV (reference sequence). The CDR3 has 14 residues. Trimming at V came to 5 bases and at J to 8 bases, leaving 11 bases not matched to a gene. CDR3 sequence: CASSPGQSRRGYTF. CDR3 DNA sequence: TGTGCCAGCAGCCCGGGACAGTCGAGGAGAGGCTACACCTTC.

The V gene is TRBV5-6, the J gene TRBJ2-3, with 11 bases lining up with TRBD2. CDR3 length equals 15 residues. CDR1 and CDR2 (germline): SGHDT, YYEEEE. V dropped 4 bases and J dropped 4; count of bases not matched to a gene: 5. CDR3 loop: CASSALAGVADTQYF. CDR3 in DNA: TGTGCCAGCAGCGCACTAGCGGGAGTCGCAGATACGCAGTATTTT. Filled out from reference TRBV5-6 and TRBJ2-3, the complete variable domain reads DAGVTQSPTHLIKTRGQQVTLRCSPKSGHDTVSWYQQALGQGPQFIFQYYEEEERQRGNFPDRFSGHQFPNYSSELNVNALLLGDSALYLCASSALAGVADTQYFGPGTRLTVL.

This chain connects TRBV7-9 to TRBJ2-3; 9 bases align to TRBD2. The ends lost 5 bases at V and 3 bases at J; junction bases unmatched: 12. The germline CDR1 and CDR2 sequences are SEHNR and FQNEAQ (reference sequence). CDR3 length equals 17 residues. This chain's CDR3 is CASSLTLSGSGTDTQYF. Here the CDR3 DNA reads TGTGCCAGCAGCCTAACCCTTAGCGGGAGTGGAACAGATACGCAGTATTTT.

This chain links TRBV7-2 with TRBJ1-1, with TRBD1 as a possible D gene (6 bases). CDR1 is SGHTA and CDR2 is FQGNSA in the germline V gene. Trimming cost V 1 base and J 6 bases, with 9 bases left between them. This CDR3 has 13 residues. The CDR3 region is CASSLVEGAEAFF. The CDR3 nucleotides read TGTGCCAGCAGCTTAGTAGAGGGGGCTGAAGCTTTCTTT.

The V call is TRBV19, the J call TRBJ1-2; TRBD1 might be the D (6 bases). This CDR3 is 13 amino acids long. Germline V CDR1 and CDR2: LNHDA, SQIVND (reference sequence). The ends were cut back, 11 bases at V and 3 bases at J, with 16 bases in the middle. The CDR3 region is CASYRAGDYGYTF. The DNA for the CDR3 is TGTGCCTCCTACAGGGCCGGGGACTATGGCTACACCTTC.

J is TRBJ1-3 and V is TRBV6-5; TRBD1 agrees at 7 bases. The germline V gene has CDR1 MNHEY and CDR2 SVGAGI. After removal of 6 bases from V and 0 bases from J, the junction contained 2 bases not matched to a gene. The CDR3 totals 14 residues. This CDR3 reads CASRRQGSGNTIYF. CDR3 nucleotides: TGTGCCAGCAGGCGACAGGGCTCTGGAAACACCATATATTTT.

This clone has a handful of counts. The chain recombines TRBV6-1 with TRBJ1-1, with a possible D match to TRBD1 (5 bases). There are 10 residues in the CDR3. Germline CDR1 MNHNS, CDR2 SASEGT. V gave up 4 bases and J gave up 11 bases, with 8 bases separating them. The CDR3 nucleotides read TGTGCCAGCAGTGCAGGGTGGGCTTTCTTT. Amino acids: CASSAGWAFF.

The chain is built from TRBV2 and TRBJ1-1; D unresolved. The germline gives CDR1 SNHLY, CDR2 FYNNEI. The CDR3 has 15 residues. V was pared by 6 bases and J by 5 bases, with 19 bases between. This CDR3 reads CASSSTAARVTEAFF. Written as DNA, the CDR3 is TGTGCCAGCAGCTCGACCGCCGCGAGGGTGACTGAAGCTTTCTTT.

This sequence joins TRBV19 and TRBJ1-2; TRBD1 matches at 8 bases. Trimming cost V 2 bases and J 7 bases; bases outside gene matches: 15. Germline V gene lookup returns CDR1 LNHDA and CDR2 SQIVND (reference sequence). The CDR3 runs to 17 residues. In nucleotides, the CDR3 is TGTGCCAGTAGTATAACGGGGACAGGTTTAAGGGCGCGTGGCTACACCTTC. It yields the protein CASSITGTGLRARGYTF.

With respect to this clone: Germline is not matched at one junction end, which may reflect a read error. The same CDR3 arises from other DNA sequences in this sample as well. The chain employs TRBV18 and TRBJ1-4; D not certain. The CDR3 totals 13 residues. Germline V gene lookup returns CDR1 KGHSH and CDR2 LQKENI. CDR3 loop: CASSAREFEKLFF. The CDR3 DNA follows: TGTGCCAGCTCAGCGAGGGAGTTTGAAAAACTATTTTTT.

The CDR3 DNA follows: TGCGCCAGCAGCGTGGGACTAGCGGCCAGCACAGATACGCAGTATTTT. It specifies CASSVGLAASTDTQYF. The rearrangement uses TRBV5-1 and TRBJ2-3; 11 nucleotides line up with TRBD2. The V segment lost 4 bases and the J segment 0 bases; nucleotides outside the gene matches: 4. This CDR3 has 16 residues. The germline CDR1 and CDR2 sequences are SGHRS and YFSETQ.